This is a list of T cell receptor beta chains from one sample in a study of early T cells in non-severe SARS-CoV-2 infection. TCRdb re-called the 5' RACE reads with MiXCR, one entry per CDR3 protein. The table records just over 65,000 distinct CDR3 sequences, about 12% of them present only once. Sequenced material: whole blood. The receptors shown here come from an adult who was a healthcare worker with PCR-confirmed SARS-CoV-2 infection or an uninfected control (not recorded which). Each CDR3 is given with its conserved first and last residue. D genes are given only for firm matches. Clone size is shown for a subset of rows, as once, few, many or a class of expanded clone.

TRBV9	many	.	TRBJ2-1	TGTGCCAGCAGCGTCCGGACAGAGAGCTCCTACAATGAGCAGTTCTTC	CASSVRTESSYNEQFF
TRBV19	few	.	TRBJ1-5	TGTGCCAGTAGTTCACAGGGACTGAACAATCAGCCCCAGCATTTT	CASSSQGLNNQPQHF
TRBV15	.	TRBD1	TRBJ2-4	TGTGCCACCAGCTATCGGGACAGGCTAGCCAAAAACATTCAGTACTTC	CATSYRDRLAKNIQYF
TRBV7-9	.	.	TRBJ2-1	TGTGCCAGCAGCTTCCGAGGCGGGTCAACCTACAATGAGCAGTTCTTC	CASSFRGGSTYNEQFF
TRBV15	.	.	TRBJ2-3	TGTGCCACCAGCAGAGAGGTCCAGAGCACAGATACGCAGTATTTT	CATSREVQSTDTQYF
TRBV7-2	many	.	TRBJ1-1	TGTGCCAGCAGCACAAAGCTGGGTGGCTTCACTGAAGCTTTCTTT	CASSTKLGGFTEAFF
TRBV27	many	TRBD2	TRBJ2-7	TGTGCCAGCAGCGTAAGGACTAGCGGGAGGGCGGTTTACGAGCAGTACTTC	CASSVRTSGRAVYEQYF
TRBV28	many	TRBD1	TRBJ2-7	TGTGCCAGCAGTTTATCCGTTTTTAATACAGGGGGCTTCTACGAGCAGTACTTC	CASSLSVFNTGGFYEQYF
TRBV2	few	.	TRBJ2-5	TGTGCCAGCGACAGGAAGCAAGAGACCCAGTACTTC	CASDRKQETQYF
TRBV20-1	.	TRBD1	TRBJ1-5	TGCAGTGCTATCTCGCAGGGGGGATATAGCAATCAGCCCCAGCATTTT	CSAISQGGYSNQPQHF
TRBV20-1	many	TRBD2	TRBJ2-1	TGCAGTGCTAGAACTAGCGGGAGAAGCAATGAGCAGTTCTTC	CSARTSGRSNEQFF
TRBV7-8	few	.	TRBJ1-5	TGTGCCAGCAGCGGGCTACAGGGCACTGGCAATCAGCCCCAGCATTTT	CASSGLQGTGNQPQHF
TRBV29-1	few	TRBD2	TRBJ2-1	TGCAGCGCCCTGACTAGCATAGCAACGAATGAGCAGTTCTTC	CSALTSIATNEQFF
TRBV9	.	TRBD2	TRBJ2-1	TGTGCCAGCAGCGTAGGTAGCGGGAGAACTTACAATGAGCAGTTCTTC	CASSVGSGRTYNEQFF
TRBV5-6	many	.	TRBJ2-2	TGTGCCAGCAGCTTGTTTGCCACCGGGGAGCTGTTTTTT	CASSLFATGELFF
TRBV28	.	.	TRBJ1-1	TGTGCCAGCAGCCCGGACAGAGCTTGGAATTACGGCACTGAAGCTTTCTTT	CASSPDRAWNYGTEAFF
TRBV2	.	.	TRBJ1-2	TGTGCCAGCAGTGAAGTAGGCCGGTCCTATGGCTACACCTTC	CASSEVGRSYGYTF
TRBV19	.	.	TRBJ2-5	TGTGCCAGTAGTATGATTCCGCTGCAGGTCTCCCCAGAGACCCAGTACTTC	CASSMIPLQVSPETQYF
TRBV5-5	.	.	TRBJ1-4	TGTGCCAGCAGCTTCGGGGGTGGGACTAATGAAAAACTGTTTTTT	CASSFGGGTNEKLFF
TRBV27	.	.	TRBJ2-5	TGTGCCAGCAGTTTAAAGTACAGCCACCAAGAGACCCAGTACTTC	CASSLKYSHQETQYF
TRBV9	few	.	TRBJ2-7	TGTGCCAGCAGCGTAGCAGTGGATCCCTACGAGCAGTACTTC	CASSVAVDPYEQYF
TRBV29-1	.	TRBD1	TRBJ2-2	TGCAGCGCCGGGACAGGATCCGGGGAGCTGTTTTTT	CSAGTGSGELFF